One T cell receptor beta chain is described in this entry. There is no known antigen for this receptor. No base quality information exists; no much larger clone differs at one position. The CDR3 sequence holds 14 residues, the cysteine and phenylalanine included. The entry retains the CDR3 DNA only, 42 bases that are in frame from base 1. Taken from the germline V gene, the CDR1 and CDR2 loops are SGHDT and YYEEEE. Deletion took 2 bases off V and 2 bases off J, with a span of 11 bases between the germline ends. This specimen belongs to a study of blood T cell repertoires in COVID-19 (TCRdb year 2020). About the full investigation: The collaborator samples originated in the United States, Italy and Spain and spanned the acute and convalescent phases of COVID-19. The material from the prospective study consisted of cDNA or gDNA derived from T cells, B-cell-depleted T cells, or PBMCs. The dataset comprised deeply sampled blood TCRbeta repertoires from subjects exposed to, actively infected with, or recovered from COVID-19. The repertoires were released in a freely available public database intended as a resource for research on the immune response to SARS-CoV-2. The samples were drawn from two sources: the first 160 participants of the ongoing ImmuneRACE study, and 1,000 to 1,500 subjects contributed by 6 global collaborators. The sample metadata nearly always contained a de-identified subject ID, COVID-19 status, age in years and sex. HLA class I and class II types, where available, came from metadata supplied by the sample provider rather than from assay-based typing. Here is what the overall study found, with its caveats: The quantity of clinical and demographic metadata differed by source and by participant and was supplied without curation.

Each collaborating institution followed its own protocols to collect whole blood in K2EDTA tubes. For TCRbeta analysis, collaborators shipped samples in one of three forms: frozen whole blood, isolated PBMCs, or DNA extracted from either of those sample types. TCRbeta CDR3 regions were amplified from genomic DNA using the immunoSEQ Assay, a bias-controlled multiplex PCR. The published analysis was carried out like this. The number of nucleated cells in each sample was estimated by amplification of reference gene primers within the assay. Sequence reads were collapsed and filtered to measure the absolute abundance of every unique TCRbeta CDR3 rearrangement. Productive Simpson clonality was computed per sample as the square root of Simpson's diversity index over productive rearrangements. TCRdb's version of the immuneACCESS table is confined to in-frame rearrangements and falls short of the full clone set. An unresolved V gene accounts for under half of the shortfall where checked; the remainder is of unknown origin. That table gives V, J and clone size, and the DNA gave D and trimming. This sample lists 270,000 or so clones; 65% to 90% were detected once. The ten largest clones add up to 2.5% to 3% of the sample.

The sample comprised peripheral blood. Rearrangement joined TRBV5-6 to TRBJ2-7, and possibly TRBD1, on 6 matching bases. This receptor was obtained from a woman aged 60-70 years with active or convalescent COVID-19. The CDR3 is CASSFVAGAYEQYF. The sequenced DNA: TGTGCCAGCAGCTTTGTGGCAGGGGCCTACGAGCAGTACTTC. Reference TRBV5-6 and TRBJ2-7 genes cover what lies past the CDR3, so the full variable domain is DAGVTQSPTHLIKTRGQQVTLRCSPKSGHDTVSWYQQALGQGPQFIFQYYEEEERQRGNFPDRFSGHQFPNYSSELNVNALLLGDSALYLCASSFVAGAYEQYFGPGTRLTVT.